The 28 T cell receptor beta chains given below trace back to one sample, sequenced in a study of blood T cell repertoires in COVID-19. Repertoires were generated with immunoSEQ multiplex PCR, while TCRdb's copy carries only in-frame clones and drops some. The sample records roughly 210,000 clones, around 90% being singletons. The sequenced sample was PBMCs or T cells enriched from blood (not recorded which). The receptors were gathered from a man younger than 45 in a cohort exposed to, infected with or recovered from COVID-19 (not recorded which).

The CDR3 loop reads CASSFRGQENSPLHF. CDR3 DNA sequence: TGTGCCAGCAGCTTCAGGGGGCAGGAGAATTCACCCCTCCACTTT. The rearrangement uses TRBV7-6 and TRBJ1-6, with 8 bases lining up with TRBD1. This CDR3 comprises 15 residues. With 3 bases clipped from V and 7 bases from J, the junction kept 5 bases outside the gene matches. The germline V gene has CDR1 SGHVS and CDR2 FNYEAQ.

The chain is built from TRBV19 and TRBJ2-3; 11 bases match TRBD2. V lost 5 bases and J lost 4; bases outside the gene matches: 5. This CDR3 is built from 15 residues. The germline V gene encodes CDR1 LNHDA and CDR2 SQIVND (reference sequence). CDR3 DNA sequence: TGTGCCAGTAGTTTGGGACTAGCGGATTCAGATACGCAGTATTTT. Protein sequence: CASSLGLADSDTQYF.

The rearrangement links TRBV5-4 to TRBJ1-2; 9 bases are shared with TRBD1. The germline V gene has CDR1 SGHNT and CDR2 YYREEE (reference sequence). The CDR3 is made up of 16 amino acids. V lost 5 bases and J lost 1; bases outside the gene matches: 9. This CDR3 reads CASSSPGTGSNYGYTF. DNA of the CDR3: TGTGCCAGCAGTTCCCCGGGGACAGGGAGTAACTATGGCTACACCTTC. The whole variable domain, remainder taken from reference TRBV5-4 and TRBJ1-2, is ETGVTQSPTHLIKTRGQQVTLRCSSQSGHNTVSWYQQALGQGPQFIFQYYREEENGRGNFPPRFSGLQFPNYSSELNVNALELDDSALYLCASSSPGTGSNYGYTFGSGTRLTVV.

The chain has TRBV7-8 and TRBJ2-1, with unresolved D. Per the germline V gene, CDR1 is SGHVS and CDR2 is FQNEAQ. This CDR3 region has 15 residues. Trimming shortened V by 2 bases and J by 2 bases, and 10 bases separated the two germline ends. The CDR3 is CASSLSSATYNEQFF. In DNA form, the CDR3 reads TGTGCCAGCAGCTTATCAAGCGCTACCTACAATGAGCAGTTCTTC.

The sample holds a few counts of this clone. The V and J genes are TRBV3-1 (or the pseudogene TRBV3-2) and TRBJ2-5; perhaps TRBD2 as D (6 bases). V lost 1 base, J lost 5 bases, and 20 bases lay in between. The V gene's germline CDR1 is LGHDT and CDR2 YNNKEL (reference sequence). This CDR3 is 17 amino acids long. The CDR3 loop is CASSQAVGLAFEETQYF. CDR3 nucleotides: TGTGCCAGCAGCCAAGCGGTTGGGCTAGCGTTCGAGGAGACCCAGTACTTC.

The chain carries TRBV10-2 and TRBJ1-1; maybe TRBD1 (5 bases). Between the trimmed V and J ends, which lost 0 bases and 1 base, there was a span of 9 bases. Germline CDR1 is WSHSY and CDR2 is SAAADI. This CDR3 comprises 15 residues. The CDR3 sequence: CASSESGGQNTEAFF. CDR3 sequence (DNA): TGCGCCAGCAGTGAGTCGGGTGGACAGAACACTGAAGCTTTCTTT.

This chain joins TRBV15 and TRBJ2-3; 7 bases align to TRBD1. This CDR3 has 15 amino acids. Germline V CDR1 and CDR2: LNHNV, YYDKDF (reference sequence). J gave up 7 bases and V 8 bases, and 15 bases lay outside the gene matches. The CDR3 bases are TGTGCCACCGGGCCCCGGCGTGGCAGGGGGTATACGCAGTATTTT. It specifies CATGPRRGRGYTQYF.

The CDR3 DNA reads as TGCGCCAGCAGCCAAGCCGAGGGGGTGGCAGACCTGAACACTGAAGCTTTCTTT. Translated, it gives CASSQAEGVADLNTEAFF. This chain uses TRBV4-1 with TRBJ1-1, with a possible D match to TRBD1 (6 bases). V was clipped by 1 base and J by 0 bases, with 18 bases between them. Germline assignment: CDR1 MGHRA and CDR2 YSYEKL. The CDR3 extends over 18 amino acids.

The chain joins TRBV9 to TRBJ2-7; 11 nucleotides match TRBD1. V trimming: 4 bases; J trimming: 2 bases; junction bases outside the gene matches: 2. Germline CDR1 reads SGDLS; CDR2 reads YYNGEE. The CDR3 totals 14 residues. Written as DNA, the CDR3 is TGTGCCAGCAGCAGGGGACAGGGGGCCTACGAGCAGTACTTC. Translating gives CASSRGQGAYEQYF.

This sequence joins TRBV6-2 or TRBV6-3 and TRBJ2-7; 7 bases are a match to TRBD2. CDR1 and CDR2 from the germline V gene are MNHEY and SVGEGT. V was clipped by 5 bases and J by 1 base; unmatched bases: 8. The CDR3 consists of 15 residues. In nucleotides, the CDR3 is TGTGCCAGCAGTATTAGCGGGTCGGGATCCTACGAGCAGTACTTC. Its protein is CASSISGSGSYEQYF.

In this sample, this clone turned up a few times. The chain carries TRBV19 and TRBJ1-4; D gene unclear. CDR3 length: 14 amino acids. The ends were cut back, 4 bases at V and 0 bases at J, with 6 bases in the middle. Germline V gene lookup returns CDR1 LNHDA and CDR2 SQIVND (reference sequence). DNA for the CDR3: TGTGCCAGTAGTAAAATCGCAACTAATGAAAAACTGTTTTTT. Translation: CASSKIATNEKLFF.

The chain links TRBV5-1 to TRBJ2-7; 8 bases line up with TRBD1. This CDR3 is built from 15 residues. The trim removed 5 bases at V and 5 bases at J, leaving 12 bases unmatched. The germline V gene has CDR1 SGHRS and CDR2 YFSETQ. The CDR3 bases are TGCGCCAGCAGAGTTGGCGACAGGGGTCCCAACGAGCAGTACTTC. It encodes CASRVGDRGPNEQYF.

J is TRBJ2-7 and V is TRBV2; 9 nucleotides line up with TRBD1. Losses at the gene ends were 6 bases for V and 7 bases for J; bases not matched to a gene: 13. The CDR3 runs to 15 residues. CDR1 and CDR2 (germline): SNHLY, FYNNEI. CDR3 DNA sequence: TGTGCCAGCAGGGACGGGACAGGGAGGATTGGGGAGCAGTACTTC. The encoded protein is CASRDGTGRIGEQYF.

This clone was counted a single time. An end of the junction does not agree with germline; a read error may underlie this. The rearrangement links TRBV7-7 to TRBJ2-3; TRBD1 might be the D (5 bases). This CDR3 region has 16 residues. In germline, CDR1 is SSHAT, CDR2 FNYEAQ (reference sequence). The CDR3 coding sequence is TGTGCTAGCAGCCCCTCCCCACAGGACCCTAAGGATACGCAGTATTTT. Translating it yields CASSPSPQDPKDTQYF.

This chain connects TRBV4-2 to TRBJ2-3, with TRBD2 as a possible D gene (6 bases). This CDR3 spans 16 amino acids. Trimming stripped 4 bases from V and 3 bases from J, with 17 bases between. Per germline, CDR1 LGHNA and CDR2 YNFKEQ. The CDR3 protein is CASSPGQGGGTDTQYF. The CDR3 coding sequence is TGTGCCAGCAGCCCAGGGCAGGGAGGAGGTACAGATACGCAGTATTTT.

The chain employs TRBV6-6 and TRBJ2-7; 7 nucleotides align to TRBD2. This CDR3 spans 13 amino acids. Germline V gives CDR1 MNHNY, CDR2 SVGAGI (reference sequence). Trimming at V came to 2 bases and at J to 5 bases, leaving 3 bases not matched to a gene. CDR3 nucleotides: TGTGCCAGCAGTTACGGGGGGGACCACGAGCAGTACTTC. It is translated as CASSYGGDHEQYF.

The table lists this clone with a few counts. The chain carries TRBV19 and TRBJ1-5; D perhaps matches TRBD1 (6 bases). The CDR3 runs to 15 residues. The V end was cut by 0 bases, the J end by 2 bases, with 8 bases between. Per germline, CDR1 LNHDA and CDR2 SQIVND (reference sequence). In DNA, the CDR3 is TGTGCCAGTAGTATAGAGGACAGACGCAATCAGCCCCAGCATTTT. This sequence encodes CASSIEDRRNQPQHF.

The chain recombines TRBV27 with TRBJ2-3, with D unresolved. The CDR3 runs 12 residues. Per germline, CDR1 MNHEY and CDR2 SMNVEV (reference sequence). V was clipped by 3 bases and J by 5 bases, with 6 bases between them. The CDR3 loop is CASSLSLDTQYF. CDR3 coding DNA: TGTGCCAGCAGTTTGTCATTAGATACGCAGTATTTT.

The chain is built from TRBV11-2 and TRBJ2-3, with a tentative D call TRBD2 (7 bases). With 7 bases removed from V and 2 bases from J, the gap between germline ends came to 16 bases. Germline CDR1 reads SGHAT; CDR2 reads FQNNGV. The CDR3 consists of 15 residues. In nucleotides, the CDR3 is TGTGCCAGCAAAAGGGAGGGGGGGGCCACAGATACGCAGTATTTT. Amino acids: CASKREGGATDTQYF.

This clone has just one count. The V gene is TRBV5-1, the J gene TRBJ1-3; 7 nucleotides agree with TRBD1. This CDR3 is built from 15 residues. After removal of 4 bases from V and 0 bases from J, the junction contained 4 bases not matched to a gene. Germline loops: CDR1 SGHRS, CDR2 YFSETQ. The CDR3 spells CASSLGTASGNTIYF. The CDR3 nucleotides read TGCGCCAGCAGCCTAGGGACAGCCTCTGGAAACACCATATATTTT.

V gene TRBV6-5 combines with J gene TRBJ2-1, with TRBD2 matching over 8 bases. V trimming: 0 bases; J trimming: 4 bases; junction bases outside the gene matches: 5. This CDR3 contains 16 residues. Germline CDR1 and CDR2: MNHEY and SVGAGI. CDR3 coding DNA: TGTGCCAGCAGTTACTCCCCGGGACTAGGGTACAATGAGCAGTTCTTC. Its protein is CASSYSPGLGYNEQFF.

The V call is TRBV24-1, the J call TRBJ2-6; D uncertain. V gave up 0 bases and J gave up 0 bases, with 5 bases separating them. This CDR3 is 16 amino acids long. Germline V gives CDR1 KGHDR, CDR2 SFDVKD. The CDR3 DNA follows: TGTGCCACCAGTGATTTGCGGTCCTCTGGGGCCAACGTCCTGACTTTC. Protein sequence: CATSDLRSSGANVLTF.

This rearrangement joins TRBV14 to TRBJ1-1, with D perhaps matching TRBD1 (5 bases). The germline gives CDR1 SGHDN, CDR2 FVKESK. V lost 2 bases and J lost 4, with 11 bases in between. CDR3 size: 14 residues. The CDR3 region has the DNA TGTGCCAGCAGCCAATCAGGGTTTGGCACTGAAGCTTTCTTT. This gives the protein CASSQSGFGTEAFF.

This chain connects TRBV7-9 to TRBJ1-4; TRBD1 matches at 9 bases. J was trimmed by 6 bases and V by 4 bases; bases with no gene match: 6. The CDR3 covers 15 residues. In germline, CDR1 is SEHNR, CDR2 FQNEAQ (reference sequence). The chain's CDR3 is CASSSQQGAHEKLFF. In nucleotides, the CDR3 is TGTGCCAGCAGCTCACAACAGGGGGCTCATGAAAAACTGTTTTTT.

This sequence joins TRBV27 and TRBJ1-3, with no clear D. The CDR3 is 15 residues long. Trimming shortened V by 2 bases and J by 4 bases, and 12 bases separated the two germline ends. Germline CDR1 and CDR2: MNHEY and SMNVEV (reference sequence). This CDR3 reads CASSLGGFGGNTIYF. CDR3 sequence (DNA): TGTGCCAGCAGTTTAGGTGGTTTCGGGGGAAACACCATATATTTT.

The chain employs TRBV7-6 and TRBJ2-1; D perhaps matches TRBD2 (6 bases). Germline-derived CDR1 and CDR2 are SGHVS and FNYEAQ. The CDR3 is 16 residues long. V was clipped by 4 bases and J by 0 bases, with 13 bases between them. CDR3 protein: CASSSRGGSSYNEQFF. The CDR3, as DNA: TGTGCCAGCAGCTCCCGTGGGGGGAGCTCCTACAATGAGCAGTTCTTC.

The V gene is TRBV9, the J gene TRBJ1-1, with D possibly being TRBD1 (5 bases). The germline V gene encodes CDR1 SGDLS and CDR2 YYNGEE. CDR3 length: 15 residues. V was pared by 3 bases and J by 7 bases, with 19 bases between. CDR3 amino acids: CASSDGQRNGDEAFF. The CDR3 DNA is TGTGCCAGCAGCGATGGACAACGTAACGGAGATGAAGCTTTCTTT.

This chain links TRBV28 with TRBJ1-5; D remains ambiguous. With 2 bases removed from V and 2 bases from J, the gap between germline ends came to 10 bases. The germline V gene has CDR1 MDHEN and CDR2 SYDVKM. The CDR3 has 15 amino acids. The CDR3 DNA sequence: TGTGCCAGCAGTTTACAGGTCGGCGGCAATCAGCCCCAGCATTTT. This gives the protein CASSLQVGGNQPQHF.